These T cell receptor beta chains were read from a single sample in a study of T cell changes during pregnancy in multiple sclerosis. Sequencing used immunoSEQ multiplex PCR; TCRdb keeps in-frame clones, though not all of them. This sample has 70,000 to 95,000 clones; about 93% occur once, and the top ten carry approximately 0.79%. The sequenced sample was peripheral blood, obtained in the second trimester of pregnancy. These receptors originate from a female donor in good health, enrolled as a control in a pregnancy study. Each CDR3 is given with its conserved first and last residue. The D gene is left open where the match is weak. Clone size is not always given. Where it is, it says once, few, many or a class for expanded clones.

TRBD1	TRBV5-6	16	TRBJ1-1	.	CASSWGTGGMNTEAFF	TGTGCCAGCAGCTGGGGGACAGGGGGCATGAACACTGAAGCTTTCTTT
TRBD1	TRBV9	16	TRBJ2-3	.	CASSLTGTGGTDTQYF	TGTGCCAGCAGCTTGACCGGGACAGGGGGCACAGATACGCAGTATTTT
.	TRBV10-3	15	TRBJ1-3	once	CATMDSFRKLDTIYF	TGTGCCACTATGGACAGCTTTCGTAAGTTGGACACCATATATTTT
.	TRBV5-1	17	TRBJ2-5	.	CASSLAVAGGTQETQYF	TGCGCCAGCAGCTTGGCCGTTGCAGGGGGGACCCAAGAGACCCAGTACTTC
.	TRBV7-9	14	TRBJ1-5	.	CASSLSNSNQPQHF	TGTGCCAGCAGCTTATCAAATAGCAATCAGCCCCAGCATTTT
.	TRBV19	13	TRBJ1-4	.	CASSIGTSEKLFF	TGTGCCAGTAGTATAGGGACAAGTGAAAAACTGTTTTTT
TRBD1	TRBV11-3	18	TRBJ2-7	.	CASSTQISPGQGTYEQYF	TGTGCCAGCAGCACTCAGATATCACCGGGACAGGGAACCTACGAGCAGTACTTC
TRBD2	TRBV19	15	TRBJ2-5	.	CASMDSGGARETQYF	TGTGCCAGTATGGATAGCGGGGGGGCTCGGGAGACCCAGTACTTC
.	TRBV4-1	15	TRBJ1-2	.	CASSQESRQSYGYTF	TGCGCCAGCAGCCAAGAATCCCGACAAAGTTATGGCTACACCTTC
.	TRBV19	18	TRBJ2-3	.	CASSILRDRQGLTDTQYF	TGTGCCAGTAGTATATTGCGCGATCGACAGGGACTCACAGATACGCAGTATTTT
TRBD1	TRBV5-6	15	TRBJ1-1	.	CASRYGTGGKTEAFF	TGTGCCAGCAGATATGGGACAGGTGGAAAGACTGAAGCTTTCTTT
.	TRBV30	11	TRBJ2-5	once	CAWMGAGLLYF	TGTGCCTGGATGGGGGCAGGTCTCCTGTACTTC
TRBD2	TRBV9	15	TRBJ2-7	.	CASSASTSSVFEQYF	TGTGCCAGCAGCGCTTCGACTAGCTCCGTCTTCGAGCAGTACTTC
.	TRBV15	15	TRBJ2-3	.	CATSRDRGGPDTQYF	TGTGCCACCAGCAGAGATAGGGGGGGACCAGATACGCAGTATTTT
.	TRBV6-6	14	TRBJ1-2	.	CASSYRAGQEGYTF	TGTGCCAGCAGTTACCGCGCAGGGCAGGAAGGCTACACCTTC
.	TRBV19	13	TRBJ1-1	.	CASSIDLAGAAFF	TGTGCCAGTAGTATAGACCTCGCTGGGGCGGCTTTCTTT
TRBD2	TRBV27	16	TRBJ2-1	.	CASSSTLAGGPMGQFF	TGTGCCAGCAGTTCAACACTAGCGGGGGGTCCCATGGGGCAGTTCTTC